Reported below is one TCR beta chain. Germline-derived CDR1 and CDR2 are MNHEY and SVGAGI. The CDR3 contains 12 residues. The V gene lost 6 bases and the J gene lost 2 bases, with 8 bases spanning the gap. This specimen comes from a study of T cell responses to AZD1222 COVID-19 vaccine. Measured with immunoSEQ multiplex PCR; TCRdb has only the in-frame clones, and not every one. The data show more than 95,000 clones, about 88% seen once. The sequencing used peripheral blood, collected on day 0 of AZD1222 vaccination. The source is an adult in good health. The chain is built from TRBV6-5 and TRBJ2-7, with D possibly matching TRBD2 (6 bases). The CDR3 reads CASRGGTYEQYF. DNA of the CDR3: TGTGCCAGCAGGGGGGGAACCTACGAGCAGTACTTC.